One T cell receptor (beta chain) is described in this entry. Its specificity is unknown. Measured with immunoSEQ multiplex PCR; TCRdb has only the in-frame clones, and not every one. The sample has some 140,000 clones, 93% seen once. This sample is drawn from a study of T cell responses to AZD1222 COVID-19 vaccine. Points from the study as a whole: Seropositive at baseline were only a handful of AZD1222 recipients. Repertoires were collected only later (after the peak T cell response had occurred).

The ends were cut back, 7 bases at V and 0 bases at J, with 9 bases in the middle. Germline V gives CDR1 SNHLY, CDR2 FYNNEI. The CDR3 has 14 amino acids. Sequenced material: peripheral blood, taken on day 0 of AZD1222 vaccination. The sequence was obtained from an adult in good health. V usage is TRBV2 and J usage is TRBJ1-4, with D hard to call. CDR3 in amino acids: CASKSISTNEKLFF. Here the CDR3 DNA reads TGTGCCAGCAAGTCTATTTCAACTAATGAAAAACTGTTTTTT.